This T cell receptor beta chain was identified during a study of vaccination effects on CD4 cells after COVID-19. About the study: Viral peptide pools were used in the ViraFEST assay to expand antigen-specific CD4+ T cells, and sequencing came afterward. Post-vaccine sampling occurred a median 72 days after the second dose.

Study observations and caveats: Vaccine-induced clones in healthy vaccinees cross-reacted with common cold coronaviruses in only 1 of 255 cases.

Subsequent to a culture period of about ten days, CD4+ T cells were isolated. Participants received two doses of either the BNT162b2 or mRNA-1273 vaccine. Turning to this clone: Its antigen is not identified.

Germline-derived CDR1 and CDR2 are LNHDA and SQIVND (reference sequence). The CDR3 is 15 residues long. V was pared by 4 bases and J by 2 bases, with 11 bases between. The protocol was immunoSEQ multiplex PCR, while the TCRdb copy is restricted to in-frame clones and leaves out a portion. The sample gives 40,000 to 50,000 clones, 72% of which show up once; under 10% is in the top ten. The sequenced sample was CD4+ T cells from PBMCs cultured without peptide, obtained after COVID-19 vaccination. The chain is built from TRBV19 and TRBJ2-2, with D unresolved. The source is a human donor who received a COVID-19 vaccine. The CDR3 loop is CASSRIDRNTGELFF. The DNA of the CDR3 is TGTGCCAGTAGTAGGATTGACCGCAACACCGGGGAGCTGTTTTTT.